A single T cell receptor beta chain is shown here with its context. This entry belongs to a study of T cell responses to AZD1222 COVID-19 vaccine. Germline CDR1 reads SGDLS; CDR2 reads YYNGEE. This CDR3 comprises 15 residues. Trimming cost V 0 bases and J 7 bases, with 11 bases left between them. The data were produced by immunoSEQ multiplex PCR, yet TCRdb's version contains in-frame clones alone and is incomplete. The repertoire has about 100,000 clones, approximately 87% of them found once; the top ten carry less than 20%. This receptor was obtained from an adult in good health. This specimen was peripheral blood, taken on day 0 of AZD1222 vaccination. The rearrangement joins TRBV9 to TRBJ1-6; the D gene is possibly TRBD1 (6 bases). The CDR3 is CASSVEGGRNSPLHF. CDR3 sequence (DNA): TGTGCCAGCAGCGTAGAGGGGGGTAGGAATTCACCCCTCCACTTT.